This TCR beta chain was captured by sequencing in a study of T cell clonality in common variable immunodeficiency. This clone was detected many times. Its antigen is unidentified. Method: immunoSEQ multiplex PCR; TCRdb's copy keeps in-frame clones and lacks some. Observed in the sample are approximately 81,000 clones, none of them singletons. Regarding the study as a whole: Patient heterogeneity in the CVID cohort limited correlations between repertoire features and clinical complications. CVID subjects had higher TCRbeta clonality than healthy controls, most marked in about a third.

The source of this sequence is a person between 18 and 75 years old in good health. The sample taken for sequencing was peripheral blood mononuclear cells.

The CDR3 reads CASSLDRVDTEAFF. CDR3 DNA (partial): TGTGCCAGCAGCCTAGACAGGGTAGACACTGAA. The rearrangement joins TRBV9 to TRBJ1-1; 7 positions agree with TRBD1. The sequenced fragment ends 3 residues before the CDR3 boundary, so the rest is inferred from the germline J gene. The CDR3 has 14 amino acids. After removal of 4 bases from V and 3 bases from J, the junction contained 6 bases not matched to a gene. Germline CDR1 reads SGDLS; CDR2 reads YYNGEE.